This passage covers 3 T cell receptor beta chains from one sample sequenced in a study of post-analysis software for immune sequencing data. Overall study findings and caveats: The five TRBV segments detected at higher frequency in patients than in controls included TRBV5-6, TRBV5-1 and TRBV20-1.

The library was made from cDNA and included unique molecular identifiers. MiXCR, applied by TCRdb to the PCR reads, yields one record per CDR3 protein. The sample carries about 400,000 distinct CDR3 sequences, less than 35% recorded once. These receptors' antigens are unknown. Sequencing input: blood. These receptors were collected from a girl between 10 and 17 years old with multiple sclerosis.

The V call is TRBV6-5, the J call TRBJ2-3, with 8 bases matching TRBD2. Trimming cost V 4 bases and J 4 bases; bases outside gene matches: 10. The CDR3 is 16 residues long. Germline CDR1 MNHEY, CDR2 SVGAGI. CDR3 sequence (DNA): TGTGCCAGCAGTTCCCCCCACGGGGGGGCTTCAGATACGCAGTATTTT. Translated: CASSSPHGGASDTQYF.

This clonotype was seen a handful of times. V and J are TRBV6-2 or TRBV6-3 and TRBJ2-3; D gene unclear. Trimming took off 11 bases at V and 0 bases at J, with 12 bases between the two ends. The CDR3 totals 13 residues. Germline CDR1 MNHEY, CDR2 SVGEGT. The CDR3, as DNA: TGTGCCTCAGCAGGCTGGAGCACAGATACGCAGTATTTT. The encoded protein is CASAGWSTDTQYF.

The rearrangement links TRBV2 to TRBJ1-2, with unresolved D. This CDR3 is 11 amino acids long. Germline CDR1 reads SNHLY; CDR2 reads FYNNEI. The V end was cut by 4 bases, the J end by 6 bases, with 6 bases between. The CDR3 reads CASSVTDGYTF. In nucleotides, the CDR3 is TGTGCCAGCAGTGTGACGGATGGCTACACCTTC.